One and the same sample provided the 15 T cell receptor beta chains below, sequenced in a study of cytomegalovirus exposure and HLA in healthy donors (dated 2017 in TCRdb). Libraries came from the immunoSEQ multiplex PCR assay. The multiplex PCR relied on a mix of 60 forward primers for TCR Vbeta segments and 13 reverse primers for TCR Jbeta segments. What TCRdb holds here is the immuneACCESS table cut down to in-frame rearrangements. Part of the clones is not present; checked against another copy, under half of the missing clones reflect an unresolved V gene, and the others are unexplained. Present in this sample are more than 55,000 clones, roughly four fifths of which were seen just once. 1.6% of the sample belongs to the ten largest clones. Specimen: PBMCs. These receptors came from a human donor in good health.

The J gene is TRBJ2-4, the V gene TRBV28, with D unresolved. The CDR3 spans 13 residues. Trimming stripped 5 bases from V and 9 bases from J, with 14 bases between. Per the germline V gene, CDR1 is MDHEN and CDR2 is SYDVKM. The CDR3 DNA reads as TGTGCCAGCAGTACGATCCAAGAGAGCATTCAGTACTTC. The encoded protein is CASSTIQESIQYF. Variable domain in full (rest from reference TRBV28 and TRBJ2-4): DVKVTQSSRYLVKRTGEKVFLECVQDMDHENMFWYRQDPGLGLRLIYFSYDVKMKEKGDIPEGYSVSREKKERFSLILESASTNQTSMYLCASSTIQESIQYFGAGTRLSVL.

The chain uses TRBV7-2 and TRBJ1-5, with unresolved D. The CDR3 has 16 residues. Germline CDR1 is SGHTA and CDR2 is FQGNSA. The V end was cut by 0 bases, the J end by 2 bases, with 11 bases between. The CDR3 DNA follows: TGTGCCAGCAGCTTAGCGTCCCGGTTAGGCAATCAGCCCCAGCATTTT. This encodes CASSLASRLGNQPQHF.

The chain combines TRBV4-2 with TRBJ1-1; D unclear. The CDR3 is 13 residues long. V was cut by 0 bases and J by 7 bases, with 9 bases left in between. The germline CDR1 and CDR2 sequences are LGHNA and YNFKEQ. CDR3 sequence: CASSQDWADEAFF. CDR3 coding DNA: TGTGCCAGCAGCCAAGATTGGGCTGATGAAGCTTTCTTT.

This chain uses TRBV6-6 with TRBJ2-1; weak D call: TRBD1 (6 bases). Trimming took off 2 bases at V and 7 bases at J, with 9 bases between the two ends. Germline CDR1 reads MNHNY; CDR2 reads SVGAGI (reference sequence). The CDR3 has 13 residues. In DNA form, the CDR3 reads TGTGCCAGCAGTTACAACAGGGTTAATGAGCAGTTCTTC. Protein sequence: CASSYNRVNEQFF.

The J gene is TRBJ2-4, the V gene TRBV12-5; 7 bases are a match to TRBD1. J lost 6 bases, V lost 1 base, and 6 bases had no gene match. In germline, CDR1 is LGHNT, CDR2 FRNRAP. This CDR3 spans 15 amino acids. The CDR3 loop is CASGLGDSSGNIQYF. As DNA, the CDR3 is TGTGCTAGTGGTTTGGGGGACAGCTCGGGAAACATTCAGTACTTC.

The rearrangement uses TRBV19 and TRBJ1-2; a weak D match, TRBD1 (5 bases). Germline V gene data show CDR1 as LNHDA and CDR2 as SQIVND (reference sequence). The CDR3 extends over 15 amino acids. V dropped 5 bases and J dropped 1 base, with 14 bases sitting between them. Written as DNA, the CDR3 is TGTGCCAGTAGTCCTTTCGCAGGGAATAACTATGGCTACACCTTC. This sequence encodes CASSPFAGNNYGYTF. The variable domain in full, completed from reference TRBV19 and TRBJ1-2, reads DGGITQSPKYLFRKEGQNVTLSCEQNLNHDAMYWYRQDPGQGLRLIYYSQIVNDFQKGDIAEGYSVSREKKESFPLTVTSAQKNPTAFYLCASSPFAGNNYGYTFGSGTRLTVV.

The gene calls are TRBV28 and TRBJ1-1; 7 bases are a match to TRBD1. CDR3 length: 13 residues. With 3 bases clipped from V and 10 bases from J, the junction kept 8 bases outside the gene matches. Germline V CDR1 and CDR2: MDHEN, SYDVKM. CDR3 residues: CASSFLRQGGAFF. Here the CDR3 DNA reads TGTGCCAGCAGTTTTCTTAGGCAGGGGGGAGCTTTCTTT.

J is TRBJ1-2 and V is TRBV9; D uncertain. The germline V and J ends were trimmed by 2 bases and 8 bases, with 10 bases remaining between them. CDR1 and CDR2 from the germline V gene are SGDLS and YYNGEE. The length of the CDR3 is 12 residues. The chain's CDR3 is CASSVDQVGYTF. The CDR3 nucleotides read TGTGCCAGCAGCGTCGACCAGGTCGGCTACACCTTC.

The genes are TRBV5-5 and TRBJ1-6; 8 bases are a match to TRBD1. Trimming removed 4 bases from V and 4 bases from J; junction bases left unmatched: 4. CDR3 length: 15 amino acids. The germline gives CDR1 SGHKS, CDR2 YYEKEE (reference sequence). The CDR3 region is CASSRTGLYNSPLHF. CDR3 sequence (DNA): TGTGCCAGCAGCCGGACAGGGCTGTATAATTCACCCCTCCACTTT.

The chain employs TRBV6-5 and TRBJ1-5; 7 nucleotides match TRBD1. Germline CDR1 and CDR2: MNHEY and SVGAGI. The CDR3 is 14 amino acids. V trimming: 2 bases; J trimming: 6 bases; junction bases outside the gene matches: 4. CDR3 protein: CASSYQQGFQPQHF. The CDR3, as DNA: TGTGCCAGCAGTTACCAACAGGGGTTTCAGCCCCAGCATTTT.

This clone was found once. J is TRBJ2-3 and V is TRBV2; 10 bases are shared with TRBD1. The CDR3 is made up of 13 amino acids. V trimming: 6 bases; J trimming: 6 bases; junction bases outside the gene matches: 3. Germline V gene data show CDR1 as SNHLY and CDR2 as FYNNEI. The CDR3 reads CASSPGQGDTQYF. For the CDR3, the DNA is TGTGCCAGCAGCCCGGGACAGGGGGATACGCAGTATTTT.

In regard to this clone: A read error may account for a junction end that differs from germline. The V and J genes are TRBV7-7 and TRBJ2-5; 7 bases are a match to TRBD1. CDR1 is SSHAT and CDR2 is FNYEAQ in the germline V gene (reference sequence). This CDR3 contains 14 residues. The DNA for the CDR3 is TGTGCTAGCAGCTTTGACAGGGCGGCAGAGACCCAGTACTTC. As protein: CASSFDRAAETQYF. Looking up the rest from reference TRBV7-7 and TRBJ2-5 gives the full variable domain: GAGVSQSPRYKVTKRGQDVTLRCDPISSHATLYWYQQALGQGPEFLTYFNYEAQPDKSGLPSDRFSAERPEGSISTLTIQRTEQRDSAMYRCASSFDRAAETQYFGPGTRLLVL.

CDR3 amino acids: CASSPGAGGSAEAFF. The CDR3 DNA sequence: TGTGCCAGCTCACCTGGGGCAGGGGGGTCGGCTGAAGCTTTCTTT. This chain uses TRBV18 with TRBJ1-1; 7 nucleotides line up with TRBD1. Germline CDR1 is KGHSH and CDR2 is LQKENI. The V gene end was trimmed by 3 bases and the J gene end by 6 bases; junction bases not matched to a gene: 10. The CDR3 is 15 residues long. The whole variable domain, filled in from reference TRBV18 and TRBJ1-1, reads NAGVMQNPRHLVRRRGQEARLRCSPMKGHSHVYWYRQLPEEGLKFMVYLQKENIIDESGMPKERFSAEFPKEGPSILRIQQVVRGDSAAYFCASSPGAGGSAEAFFGQGTRLTVV.

This sequence joins TRBV29-1 and TRBJ2-1; 9 bases are shared with TRBD2. Germline CDR1 and CDR2: SQVTM and ANQGSEA. V lost 7 bases and J lost 5; bases outside the gene matches: 9. The CDR3 is 14 amino acids. The CDR3 here is CSANSGGENNEQFF. CDR3 nucleotides: TGCAGCGCTAATAGCGGGGGAGAAAACAATGAGCAGTTCTTC.

This chain joins TRBV29-1 and TRBJ2-3; tentatively, D is TRBD1 (6 bases). V lost 1 base and J 0 bases, leaving 11 bases between the germline ends. Germline V lookup: CDR1 SQVTM, CDR2 ANQGSEA. The CDR3 covers 15 residues. DNA for the CDR3: TGCAGCGTTGAAGGGGGGCCGGCCAGCACAGATACGCAGTATTTT. Its protein product is CSVEGGPASTDTQYF.